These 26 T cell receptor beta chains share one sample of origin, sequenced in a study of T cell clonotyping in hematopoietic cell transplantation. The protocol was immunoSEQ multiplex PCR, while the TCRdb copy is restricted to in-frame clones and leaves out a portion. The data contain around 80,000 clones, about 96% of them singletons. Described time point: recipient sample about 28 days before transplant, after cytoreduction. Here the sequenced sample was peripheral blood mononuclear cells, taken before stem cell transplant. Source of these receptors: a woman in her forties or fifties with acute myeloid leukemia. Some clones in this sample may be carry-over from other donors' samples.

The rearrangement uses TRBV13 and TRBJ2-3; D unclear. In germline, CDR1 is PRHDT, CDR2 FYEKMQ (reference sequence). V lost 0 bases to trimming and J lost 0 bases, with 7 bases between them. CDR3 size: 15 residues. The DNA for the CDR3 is TGTGCCAGCAGCTTAGGTCGTGGGAGCACAGATACGCAGTATTTT. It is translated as CASSLGRGSTDTQYF. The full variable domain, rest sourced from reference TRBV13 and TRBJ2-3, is AAGVIQSPRHLIKEKRETATLKCYPIPRHDTVYWYQQGPGQDPQFLISFYEKMQSDKGSIPDRFSAQQFSDYHSELNMSSLELGDSALYFCASSLGRGSTDTQYFGPGTRLTVL.

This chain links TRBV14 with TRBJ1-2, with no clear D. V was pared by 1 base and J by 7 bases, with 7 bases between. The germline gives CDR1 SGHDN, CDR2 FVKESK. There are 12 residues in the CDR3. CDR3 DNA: TGTGCCAGCAGCCAAGTATTGGGTGGCTACACCTTC. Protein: CASSQVLGGYTF.

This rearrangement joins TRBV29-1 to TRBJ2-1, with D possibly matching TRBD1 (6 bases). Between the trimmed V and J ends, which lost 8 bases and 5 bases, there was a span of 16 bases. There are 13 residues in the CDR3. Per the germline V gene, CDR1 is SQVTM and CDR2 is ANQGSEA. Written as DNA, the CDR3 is TGCAGCCTAAGGACAGCCTGGCACAATGAGCAGTTCTTC. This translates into CSLRTAWHNEQFF.

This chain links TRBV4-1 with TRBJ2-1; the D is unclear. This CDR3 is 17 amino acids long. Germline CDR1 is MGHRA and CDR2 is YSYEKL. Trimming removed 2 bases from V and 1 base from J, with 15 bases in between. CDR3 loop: CASSQYLPRHSYNEQFF. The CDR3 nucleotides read TGCGCCAGCAGCCAATATCTCCCCCGACATTCCTACAATGAGCAGTTCTTC.

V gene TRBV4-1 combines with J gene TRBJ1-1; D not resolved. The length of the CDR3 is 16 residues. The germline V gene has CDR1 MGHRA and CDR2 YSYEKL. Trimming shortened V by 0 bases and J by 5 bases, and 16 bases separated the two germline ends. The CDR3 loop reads CASSQDPGWSETEAFF. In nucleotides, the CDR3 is TGCGCCAGCAGCCAAGATCCGGGATGGTCAGAGACTGAAGCTTTCTTT.

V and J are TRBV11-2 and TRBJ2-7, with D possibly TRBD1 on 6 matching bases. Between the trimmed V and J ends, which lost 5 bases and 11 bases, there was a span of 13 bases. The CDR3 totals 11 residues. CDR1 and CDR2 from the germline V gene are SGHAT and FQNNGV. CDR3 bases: TGTGCCAGCAGCCTGGGGGCAGAGGAGTACTTC. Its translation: CASSLGAEEYF.

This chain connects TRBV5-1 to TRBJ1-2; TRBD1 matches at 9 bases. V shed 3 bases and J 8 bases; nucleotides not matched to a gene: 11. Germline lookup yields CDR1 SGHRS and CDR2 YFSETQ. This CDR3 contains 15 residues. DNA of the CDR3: TGCGCCAGCAGCTCAACTTTACAGGGGGCGCGAGGCTACACCTTC. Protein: CASSSTLQGARGYTF.

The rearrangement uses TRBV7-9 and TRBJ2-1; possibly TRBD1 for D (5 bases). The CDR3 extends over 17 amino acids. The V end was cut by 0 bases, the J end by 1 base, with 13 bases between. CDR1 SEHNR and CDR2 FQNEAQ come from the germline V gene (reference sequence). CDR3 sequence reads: CASSLAQGLRSYNEQFF. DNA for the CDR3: TGTGCCAGCAGCTTAGCGCAGGGATTAAGGTCCTACAATGAGCAGTTCTTC.

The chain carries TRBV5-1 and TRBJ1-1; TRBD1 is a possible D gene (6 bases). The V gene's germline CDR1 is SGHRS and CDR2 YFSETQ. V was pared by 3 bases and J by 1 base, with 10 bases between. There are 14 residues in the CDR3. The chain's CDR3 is CASSSQGTNTEAFF. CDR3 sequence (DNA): TGCGCCAGCAGCTCACAGGGAACGAACACTGAAGCTTTCTTT.

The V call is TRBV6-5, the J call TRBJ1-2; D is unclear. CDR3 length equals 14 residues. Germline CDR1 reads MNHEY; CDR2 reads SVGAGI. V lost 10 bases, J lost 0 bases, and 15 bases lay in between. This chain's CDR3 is CATKYKGANYGYTF. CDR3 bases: TGTGCCACCAAGTATAAAGGAGCTAACTATGGCTACACCTTC.

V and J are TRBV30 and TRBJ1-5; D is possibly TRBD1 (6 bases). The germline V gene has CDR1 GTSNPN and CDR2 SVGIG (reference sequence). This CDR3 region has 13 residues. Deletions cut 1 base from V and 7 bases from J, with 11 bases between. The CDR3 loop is CAWSEGGQQPQHF. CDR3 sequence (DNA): TGTGCCTGGAGTGAGGGGGGGCAACAGCCCCAGCATTTT.

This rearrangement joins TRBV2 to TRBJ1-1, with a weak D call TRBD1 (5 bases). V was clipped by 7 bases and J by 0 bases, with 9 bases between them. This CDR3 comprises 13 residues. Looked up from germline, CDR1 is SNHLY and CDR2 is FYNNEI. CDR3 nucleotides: TGTGCCAGCACTTACAGGCTGAACACTGAAGCTTTCTTT. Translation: CASTYRLNTEAFF.

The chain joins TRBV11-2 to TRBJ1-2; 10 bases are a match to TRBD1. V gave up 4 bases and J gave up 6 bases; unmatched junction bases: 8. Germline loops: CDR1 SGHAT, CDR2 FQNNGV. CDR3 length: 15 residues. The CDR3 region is CASSYGTGEKNGYTF. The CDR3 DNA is TGTGCCAGCAGCTATGGGACAGGGGAGAAGAATGGCTACACCTTC.

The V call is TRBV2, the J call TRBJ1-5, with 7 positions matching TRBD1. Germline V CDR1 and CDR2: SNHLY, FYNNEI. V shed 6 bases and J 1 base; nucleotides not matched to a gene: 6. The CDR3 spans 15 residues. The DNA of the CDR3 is TGTGCCAGCAGCGTCTCGGGACAGAGCAATCAGCCCCAGCATTTT. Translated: CASSVSGQSNQPQHF. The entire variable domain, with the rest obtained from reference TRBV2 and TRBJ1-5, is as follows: EPEVTQTPSHQVTQMGQEVILRCVPISNHLYFYWYRQILGQKVEFLVSFYNNEISEKSEIFDDQFSVERPDGSNFTLKIRSTKLEDSAMYFCASSVSGQSNQPQHFGDGTRLSIL.

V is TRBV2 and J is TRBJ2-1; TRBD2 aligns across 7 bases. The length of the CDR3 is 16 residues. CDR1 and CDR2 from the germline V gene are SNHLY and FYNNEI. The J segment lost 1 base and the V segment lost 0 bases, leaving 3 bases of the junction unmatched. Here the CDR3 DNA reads TGTGCCAGCAGTGAAGCGGGGAGGGATTCCTACAATGAGCAGTTCTTC. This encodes CASSEAGRDSYNEQFF. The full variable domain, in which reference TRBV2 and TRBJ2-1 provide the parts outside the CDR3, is EPEVTQTPSHQVTQMGQEVILRCVPISNHLYFYWYRQILGQKVEFLVSFYNNEISEKSEIFDDQFSVERPDGSNFTLKIRSTKLEDSAMYFCASSEAGRDSYNEQFFGPGTRLTVL.

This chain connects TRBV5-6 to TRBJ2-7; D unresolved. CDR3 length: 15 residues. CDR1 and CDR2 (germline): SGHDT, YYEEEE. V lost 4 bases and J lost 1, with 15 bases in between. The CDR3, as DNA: TGTGCCAGCAGCGCCTACAGAGTTCTTTCCTACGAGCAGTACTTC. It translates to CASSAYRVLSYEQYF.

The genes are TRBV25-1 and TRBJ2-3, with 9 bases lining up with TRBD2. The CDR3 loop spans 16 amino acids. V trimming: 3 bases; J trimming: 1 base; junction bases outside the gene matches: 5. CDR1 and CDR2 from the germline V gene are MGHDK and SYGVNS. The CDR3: CASSDSVAGGTDTQYF. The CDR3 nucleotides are TGTGCCAGCAGTGACAGCGTAGCGGGAGGCACAGATACGCAGTATTTT.

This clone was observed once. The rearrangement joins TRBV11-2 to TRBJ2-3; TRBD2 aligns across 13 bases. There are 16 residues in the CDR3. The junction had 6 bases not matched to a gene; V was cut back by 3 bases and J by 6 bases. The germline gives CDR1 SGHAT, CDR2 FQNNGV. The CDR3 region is CASSLGLAGPGDTQYF. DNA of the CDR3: TGTGCCAGCAGCTTGGGACTAGCGGGACCTGGGGATACGCAGTATTTT.

The CDR3 DNA is TGCGCCAGCAGCTTGGCGGGGGTGCGCTCTGGGGCCAACGTCCTGACTTTC. Its translation is CASSLAGVRSGANVLTF. The rearrangement uses TRBV5-1 and TRBJ2-6; tentative D call: TRBD2 (6 bases). Germline loops: CDR1 SGHRS, CDR2 YFSETQ. The germline V and J ends were trimmed by 0 bases and 0 bases, with 10 bases remaining between them. The CDR3 contains 17 residues.

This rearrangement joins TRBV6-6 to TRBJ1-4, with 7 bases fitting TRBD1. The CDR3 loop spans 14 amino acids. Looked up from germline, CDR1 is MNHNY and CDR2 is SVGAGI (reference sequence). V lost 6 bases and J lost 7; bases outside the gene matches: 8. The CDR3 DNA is TGTGCCAGCAGGAGAGGGGGCGCGACTGAAAAACTGTTTTTT. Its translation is CASRRGGATEKLFF.

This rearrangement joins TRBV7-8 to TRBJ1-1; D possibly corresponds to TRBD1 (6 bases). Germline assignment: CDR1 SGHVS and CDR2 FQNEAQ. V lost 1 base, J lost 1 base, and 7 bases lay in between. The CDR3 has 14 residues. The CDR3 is CASSLGGGNTEAFF. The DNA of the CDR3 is TGTGCCAGCAGCTTAGGAGGGGGGAACACTGAAGCTTTCTTT. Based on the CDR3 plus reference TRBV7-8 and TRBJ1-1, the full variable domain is GAGVSQSPRYKVAKRGQDVALRCDPISGHVSLFWYQQALGQGPEFLTYFQNEAQLDKSGLPSDRFFAERPEGSVSTLKIQRTQQEDSAVYLCASSLGGGNTEAFFGQGTRLTVV.

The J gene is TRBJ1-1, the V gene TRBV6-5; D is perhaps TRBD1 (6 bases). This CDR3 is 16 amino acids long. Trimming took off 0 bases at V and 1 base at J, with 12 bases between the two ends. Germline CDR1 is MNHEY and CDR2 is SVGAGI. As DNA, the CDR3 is TGTGCCAGCAGTTACTCCAACAGGGTCGGGAACACTGAAGCTTTCTTT. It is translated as CASSYSNRVGNTEAFF.

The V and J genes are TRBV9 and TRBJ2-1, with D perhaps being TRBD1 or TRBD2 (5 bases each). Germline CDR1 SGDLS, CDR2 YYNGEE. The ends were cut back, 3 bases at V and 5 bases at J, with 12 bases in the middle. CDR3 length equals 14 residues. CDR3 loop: CASSGLGTHNEQFF. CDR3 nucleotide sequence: TGTGCCAGCAGCGGGCTCGGGACCCACAATGAGCAGTTCTTC.

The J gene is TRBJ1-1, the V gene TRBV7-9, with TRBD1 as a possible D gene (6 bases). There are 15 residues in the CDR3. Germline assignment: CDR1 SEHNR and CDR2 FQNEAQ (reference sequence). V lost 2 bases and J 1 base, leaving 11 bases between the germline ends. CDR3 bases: TGTGCCAGCAGCTTACAGGGGACGGGGAACACTGAAGCTTTCTTT. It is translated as CASSLQGTGNTEAFF.

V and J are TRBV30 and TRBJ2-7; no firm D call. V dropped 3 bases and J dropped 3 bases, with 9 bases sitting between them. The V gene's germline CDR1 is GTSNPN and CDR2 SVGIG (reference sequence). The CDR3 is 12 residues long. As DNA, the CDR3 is TGTGCCTGGAGCCAGAGTAGCTACGAGCAGTACTTC. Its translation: CAWSQSSYEQYF.

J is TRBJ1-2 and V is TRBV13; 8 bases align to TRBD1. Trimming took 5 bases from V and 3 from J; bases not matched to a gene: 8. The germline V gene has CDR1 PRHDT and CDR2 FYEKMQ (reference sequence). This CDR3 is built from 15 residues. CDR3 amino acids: CASSPGGQGYYGYTF. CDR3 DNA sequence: TGTGCCAGCAGCCCTGGAGGACAGGGTTACTATGGCTACACCTTC.